This TCR beta chain derives from a study of blood T cell repertoires in COVID-19. Looking at the study overall: Spain, Italy and the United States supplied samples that represented acute and convalescent COVID-19. Nucleic acid was either cDNA or gDNA, and it came from T cells, B-cell-depleted T cells, or PBMCs.

In the original processing: Estimation of nucleated cell counts relied on the amplification of reference gene primers. The data were produced by immunoSEQ multiplex PCR, yet TCRdb's version contains in-frame clones alone and is incomplete. D and trimming were read from the DNA, whereas the V and J calls and clone size are those reported in that table. The table records 35,000 to 40,000 clones, about 85% of them present only once. Recruited during active infection, patients (from Seattle) were subsequently followed longitudinally. Looked up from germline, CDR1 is SGHVS and CDR2 is FQNEAQ. The CDR3 is made up of 14 amino acids. Trimming pared 6 bases from V and 6 bases from J, leaving 17 bases between. This clone has a single count.

Specimen: peripheral blood. The V gene is TRBV7-8, the J gene TRBJ1-2; TRBD1 is a possible D gene (6 bases). The receptor was derived from a man aged 55-75 years with COVID-19, enrolled during active disease. The DNA of the CDR3 is TGTGCCAGCAGATCCTCGGGGGGCGGCGATGGCTACACCTTC. Translating it yields CASRSSGGGDGYTF.